The rows below give T cell receptor beta chains drawn from one sample of a study of blood T cells in healthy people across ages. TCRdb recomputed calls from the 5' RACE reads with MiXCR, one row per CDR3 protein. The sample contains some 880,000 distinct CDR3 sequences, about 36% of which appear only once. Specimen: blood. The origin of the receptors is a man aged 18 to 35 in good health. CDR3s include the opening cysteine and the closing phenylalanine or tryptophan. Each record gives: V gene, J gene, D gene, clone size, CDR3 protein, CDR3 DNA. D genes are given only for firm matches. Clone size appears in some rows only: once, few, many, or a class for an expanded clone.

TRBV20-1	TRBJ1-1	NA	few	CSVPRAQTMGTEAFF	TGCAGTGTCCCGAGAGCCCAGACCATGGGTACTGAAGCTTTCTTT
TRBV12-3/TRBV12-4	TRBJ1-2	NA	many	CASSFLLQANYGYTF	TGTGCCAGCAGTTTCCTTCTGCAAGCTAACTATGGCTACACCTTC
TRBV7-2	TRBJ2-3	TRBD2	few	CASSYQPAGGSDTQYF	TGTGCCAGCAGCTACCAACCAGCGGGGGGATCAGATACGCAGTATTTT
TRBV10-2	TRBJ2-7	NA	NA	CASSLRVEIIPYEQYF	TGCGCCAGCTCCCTTAGGGTCGAAATAATCCCCTACGAGCAGTACTTC
TRBV4-1	TRBJ1-2	NA	NA	CASSPSQAEDYGYTF	TGCGCCAGCAGCCCCTCCCAAGCAGAAGACTATGGCTACACCTTC
TRBV20-1	TRBJ1-2	NA	many	CSARDTGSWGYTF	TGCAGTGCTAGAGATACAGGTTCCTGGGGCTACACCTTC
TRBV25-1	TRBJ1-2	NA	NA	CASSADSVYGYTF	TGTGCCAGCAGTGCGGACAGCGTCTATGGCTACACCTTC
TRBV10-3	TRBJ2-7	NA	few	CAICEGARFNRQYF	TGTGCCATCTGCGAGGGCGCGCGATTTAATAGGCAGTACTTC
TRBV20-1	TRBJ2-7	TRBD1	NA	CSARDVSGGSYEQYF	TGCAGTGCTAGAGATGTGTCAGGGGGCTCCTACGAGCAGTACTTC
TRBV5-5	TRBJ2-4	NA	NA	CASSLGLASTKNIQYF	TGTGCCAGCAGCTTGGGGCTAGCGAGTACCAAAAACATTCAGTACTTC
TRBV5-5	TRBJ2-5	NA	few	CASSLARRGKQETQYF	TGTGCCAGCAGCTTGGCAAGAAGGGGGAAACAAGAGACCCAGTACTTC
TRBV12-3/TRBV12-4	TRBJ1-1	TRBD1	few	CASSDRGFRDEAFF	TGTGCCAGCAGTGACAGGGGTTTCCGTGATGAAGCTTTCTTT
TRBV20-1	TRBJ1-2	TRBD1	few	CSAREAMGQGMDGYTF	TGCAGTGCTAGAGAAGCGATGGGACAGGGTATGGATGGCTACACCTTC
TRBV5-1	TRBJ2-6	NA	many	CASSLDSGANVLTF	TGCGCCAGCAGCTTGGATTCCGGGGCCAACGTCCTGACTTTC
TRBV7-3	TRBJ2-3	NA	NA	CASSLRLGSDTLYF	TGTGCCAGCAGCTTAAGGCTGGGAAGTGATACGCTGTATTTT
TRBV7-2	TRBJ2-3	TRBD1	NA	CASSKTGGLGTQYF	TGTGCCAGCAGCAAGACAGGGGGCCTTGGTACGCAGTATTTT
TRBV6-1	TRBJ1-5	NA	few	CASSPMTHIGREPQHF	TGTGCCAGCAGCCCTATGACCCACATAGGACGGGAGCCCCAGCATTTT
TRBV12-3/TRBV12-4	TRBJ1-2	NA	many	CASRSREVNYGYTF	TGTGCCAGCAGGTCCAGAGAGGTTAACTATGGCTACACCTTC
TRBV20-1	TRBJ2-1	NA	many	CSARDRVHEFF	TGCAGTGCTAGAGACAGGGTTCATGAGTTCTTC
TRBV4-3	TRBJ1-1	NA	NA	CASSPDARDTEAFF	TGCGCCAGCAGCCCAGACGCCCGAGACACTGAAGCTTTCTTT
TRBV9	TRBJ2-3	NA	many	CASSLRTATDTQYF	TGTGCCAGCAGCCTCCGGACAGCCACAGATACGCAGTATTTT
TRBV5-6	TRBJ2-2	NA	NA	CASSFWSSHRVTGELFF	TGTGCCAGCAGCTTTTGGTCCTCGCACAGGGTGACCGGGGAGCTGTTTTTT
TRBV13	TRBJ2-5	NA	NA	CASSFVLGKTQYF	TGTGCCAGCAGCTTCGTCCTTGGAAAGACCCAGTACTTC
TRBV12-3/TRBV12-4	TRBJ2-5	NA	NA	CASSPSGLGVGETQYF	TGTGCCAGCAGTCCGTCGGGATTGGGGGTTGGAGAGACCCAGTACTTC
TRBV28	TRBJ2-3	TRBD2	few	CASSSPFTSGGADTQYF	TGTGCCAGCAGTTCACCATTCACTAGCGGGGGGGCAGATACGCAGTATTTT
TRBV27	TRBJ2-3	NA	many	CASSLTRGGTDTQYF	TGTGCCAGCAGCCTAACCAGGGGCGGCACAGATACGCAGTATTTT
TRBV4-3	TRBJ2-2	TRBD2	NA	CASSQDSTRGGRELFF	TGCGCCAGCAGCCAAGACTCTACGCGGGGGGGCCGGGAGCTGTTTTTT
TRBV5-1	TRBJ2-1	TRBD1	few	CASSGDRPYNEQFF	TGCGCCAGCAGCGGGGACAGGCCGTACAATGAGCAGTTCTTC
TRBV5-7	TRBJ2-5	TRBD1	many	CASSVGQAQETQYF	TGTGCCAGCAGCGTTGGACAGGCCCAAGAGACCCAGTACTTC
TRBV7-9	TRBJ2-3	TRBD2	NA	CASSSGLAGDQDTQYF	TGTGCCAGCAGCTCAGGACTAGCGGGAGATCAAGATACGCAGTATTTT
TRBV7-2	TRBJ1-5	NA	few	CASSQTIHSNQPQHF	TGTGCCAGCAGCCAGACCATACATAGCAATCAGCCCCAGCATTTT
TRBV5-5	TRBJ1-5	TRBD1	NA	CASSIGTGGNQPQHF	TGTGCCAGCAGCATAGGGACAGGGGGAAATCAGCCCCAGCATTTT
TRBV20-1	TRBJ2-1	TRBD2	many	CSARGSSGDTYNEQFF	TGCAGTGCTAGAGGTTCTAGCGGGGACACCTACAATGAGCAGTTCTTC
TRBV4-1	TRBJ2-5	TRBD2	NA	CASSQDVGTSEETQYF	TGCGCCAGCAGCCAAGATGTCGGGACTAGTGAGGAGACCCAGTACTTC
TRBV20-1	TRBJ2-2	NA	few	CSAGRGTGELFF	TGCAGTGCTGGGCGGGGTACCGGGGAGCTGTTTTTT
TRBV20-1	TRBJ2-7	TRBD1	NA	CSANRDRGSYEQYF	TGCAGTGCCAACCGGGACAGGGGTTCCTACGAGCAGTACTTC
TRBV7-2	TRBJ1-2	NA	many	CASSSLLASRDGYTF	TGTGCCAGCAGCTCCCTCCTGGCCAGCCGGGATGGCTACACCTTC
TRBV4-2	TRBJ1-6	NA	NA	CASSQDQGGRSYNSPLHF	TGTGCCAGCAGCCAAGATCAGGGAGGGCGCTCCTATAATTCACCCCTCCACTTT
TRBV13	TRBJ2-7	NA	NA	CASTRAQGTASYEQYF	TGTGCCAGCACCAGAGCCCAGGGGACGGCCTCCTACGAGCAGTACTTC
TRBV12-3/TRBV12-4	TRBJ1-2	TRBD1	many	CASSFLIPGLGQAPNYGYTF	TGTGCCAGCAGTTTCCTCATACCCGGTTTAGGACAGGCCCCTAACTATGGCTACACCTTC
TRBV9	TRBJ2-2	NA	NA	CASSVARTGELFF	TGTGCCAGCAGCGTAGCTAGAACCGGGGAGCTGTTTTTT
TRBV20-1	TRBJ2-1	NA	few	CSASRGNRNEQFF	TGCAGTGCTAGTCGAGGAAACCGGAATGAGCAGTTCTTC
TRBV9	TRBJ2-1	NA	NA	CASSVTGTQETQFF	TGTGCCAGCAGCGTTACGGGGACCCAAGAGACCCAGTTCTTC
TRBV12-3/TRBV12-4	TRBJ2-7	TRBD1	few	CASGQGTTYEQYF	TGTGCCAGCGGACAGGGAACAACCTACGAGCAGTACTTC
TRBV10-3	TRBJ1-5	NA	NA	CAISRSWNQPQHF	TGTGCCATCAGCCGTAGTTGGAATCAGCCCCAGCATTTT
TRBV7-7	TRBJ2-7	NA	NA	CASSQDITYEQYF	TGTGCCAGCAGCCAGGATATAACCTACGAGCAGTACTTC
TRBV27	TRBJ1-6	NA	few	CASSLWRNSPLHF	TGTGCCAGCAGTTTATGGCGGAATTCACCCCTCCACTTT
TRBV12-3/TRBV12-4	TRBJ1-2	NA	NA	CASSIRDDFFTF	TGTGCCAGCAGTATCCGGGACGACTTTTTCACCTTC
TRBV6-5	TRBJ2-1	TRBD2	NA	CASSSRTRSQFF	TGTGCCAGCAGTTCCCGGACTAGATCACAGTTCTTC
TRBV6-2/TRBV6-3	TRBJ2-7	TRBD2	NA	CASLAGNSYNEQYF	TGTGCCAGTTTAGCGGGAAACTCCTACAATGAGCAGTACTTC
TRBV7-2	TRBJ1-1	NA	NA	CASSPRQSQNTEAFF	TGTGCCAGCAGCCCCCGGCAGAGCCAGAACACTGAAGCTTTCTTT
TRBV12-3/TRBV12-4	TRBJ2-6	NA	NA	CASSITGPGANVLTF	TGTGCCAGCAGCATAACAGGTCCTGGGGCCAACGTCCTGACTTTC
TRBV28	TRBJ2-7	NA	NA	CANSRARTDNEQYF	TGTGCCAACAGCCGAGCTAGGACAGACAATGAGCAGTACTTC